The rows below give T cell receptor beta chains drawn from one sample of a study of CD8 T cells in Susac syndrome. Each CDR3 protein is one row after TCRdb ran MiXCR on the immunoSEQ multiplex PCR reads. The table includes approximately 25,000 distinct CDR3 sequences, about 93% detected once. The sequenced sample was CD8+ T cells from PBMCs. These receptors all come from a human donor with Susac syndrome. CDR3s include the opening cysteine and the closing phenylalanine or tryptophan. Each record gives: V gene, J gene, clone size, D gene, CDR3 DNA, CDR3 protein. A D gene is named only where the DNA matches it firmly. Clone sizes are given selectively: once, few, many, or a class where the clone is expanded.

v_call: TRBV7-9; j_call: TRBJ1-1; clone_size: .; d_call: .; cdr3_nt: TGTGCCAGCAGCGCCTGGGGGTCGGCTGAAGCTTTCTTT; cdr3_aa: CASSAWGSAEAFF
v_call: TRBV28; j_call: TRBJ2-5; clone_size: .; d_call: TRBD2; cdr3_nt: TGTGCCAGCAGTTTGAGTTTTAGCGGGGAGACCCAGTACTTC; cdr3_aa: CASSLSFSGETQYF
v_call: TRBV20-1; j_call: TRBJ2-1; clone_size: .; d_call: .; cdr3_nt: TGCAGTGCTAGCGGGGGCGGGGGCCATTACAATGAGCAGTTCTTC; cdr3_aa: CSASGGGGHYNEQFF
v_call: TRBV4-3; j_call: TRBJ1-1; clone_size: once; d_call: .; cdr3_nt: TGCGCCAGCAGCCAGGTGGAGGGGGTCGGGACTTTCTTT; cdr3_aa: CASSQVEGVGTFF
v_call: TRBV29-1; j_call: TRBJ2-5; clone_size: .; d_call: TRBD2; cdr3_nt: TGCAGCGTTAAGGGGAGGGGATACCAAGAGACCCAGTACTTC; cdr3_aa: CSVKGRGYQETQYF
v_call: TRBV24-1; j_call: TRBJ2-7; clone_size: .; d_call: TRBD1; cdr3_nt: TGTGCCACCAGTGATGACTTCAGGACAGGGTTCCACGAGCAGTACTTC; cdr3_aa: CATSDDFRTGFHEQYF
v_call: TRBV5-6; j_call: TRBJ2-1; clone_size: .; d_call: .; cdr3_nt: TGTGCCAGCAGCTTGCCAGGGGCCCCCAATGAGCAGTTCTTC; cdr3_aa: CASSLPGAPNEQFF
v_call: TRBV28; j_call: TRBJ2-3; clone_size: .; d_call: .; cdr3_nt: TGTGCCAGCCTTCCCGCCGATGGGCCGGCTACAGATACGCAGTATTTT; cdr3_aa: CASLPADGPATDTQYF
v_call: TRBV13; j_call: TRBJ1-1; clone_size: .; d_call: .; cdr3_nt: TGTGCCAGCAGCGGCGAACCGACGGCCCCACTGAACGCTTTCTTT; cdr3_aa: CASSGEPTAPLNAFF
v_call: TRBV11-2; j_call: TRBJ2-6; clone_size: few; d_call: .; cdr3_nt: TGTGCCAGCTTAGCTGGGGCCAACGTCCTGACTTTC; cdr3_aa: CASLAGANVLTF
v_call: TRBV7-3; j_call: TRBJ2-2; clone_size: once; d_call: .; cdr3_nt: TGTGCCAGCAGCTCCTCCCCCGGGGAGCTGTTTTTT; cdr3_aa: CASSSSPGELFF
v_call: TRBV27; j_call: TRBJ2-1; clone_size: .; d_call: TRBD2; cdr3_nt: TGTGCCAGCAGGTTAGCGGGGAGGGCCTACAATGAGCAGTTCTTC; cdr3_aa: CASRLAGRAYNEQFF
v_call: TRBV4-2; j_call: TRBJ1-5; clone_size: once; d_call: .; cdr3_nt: TGTGCCAGCAGCCAAGATATCGGCAGGGTCGGCCAGCCCCAGCATTTT; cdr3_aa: CASSQDIGRVGQPQHF
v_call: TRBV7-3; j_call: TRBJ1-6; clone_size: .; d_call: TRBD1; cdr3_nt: TGTGCCAGCAGCTTAAAGGGGACAGCCTATAATTCACCCCTCCACTTT; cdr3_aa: CASSLKGTAYNSPLHF
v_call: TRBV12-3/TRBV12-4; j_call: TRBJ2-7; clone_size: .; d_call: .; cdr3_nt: TGTGCCAGCAGTTTTGGGGATCCCTACGAGCAGTACTTC; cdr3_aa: CASSFGDPYEQYF
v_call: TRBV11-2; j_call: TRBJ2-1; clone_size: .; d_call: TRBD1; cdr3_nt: TGTGCCAGCAGTCTCGACAGGGGGCCCATGAATGAGCAGTTCTTC; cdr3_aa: CASSLDRGPMNEQFF
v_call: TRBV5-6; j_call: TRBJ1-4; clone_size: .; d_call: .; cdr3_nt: TGTGCCAGCAGCGGGGAAGGGGGGTCGGTCGAAAAACTGTTTTTT; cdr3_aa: CASSGEGGSVEKLFF
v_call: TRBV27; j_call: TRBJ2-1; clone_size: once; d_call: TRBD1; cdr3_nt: TGTGCCAGCAGTTCGCCTTGGACAGGGAGGAATGAGCAGTTCTTC; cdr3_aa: CASSSPWTGRNEQFF
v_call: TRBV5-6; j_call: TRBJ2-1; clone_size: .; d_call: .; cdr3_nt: TGTGCCAGCAGCTTGTCGGTAGCTACGCAGTTCTTC; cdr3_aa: CASSLSVATQFF
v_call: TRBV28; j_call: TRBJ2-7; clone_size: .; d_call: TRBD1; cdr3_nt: TGTGCCAGCAAACTGACAGGGTCGGCCTACGAGCAGTACTTC; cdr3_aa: CASKLTGSAYEQYF
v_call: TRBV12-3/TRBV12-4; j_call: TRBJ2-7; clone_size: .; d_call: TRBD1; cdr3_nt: TGTGCCAGCGGGGAAGGTGGACAGGCCTACTACGAGCAGTACTTC; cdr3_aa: CASGEGGQAYYEQYF
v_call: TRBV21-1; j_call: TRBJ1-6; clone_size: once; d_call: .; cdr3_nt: TGTGCCAGCAGCAAATGGGGACAGCCCTCACCCCTCCACTTT; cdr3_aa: CASSKWGQPSPLHF
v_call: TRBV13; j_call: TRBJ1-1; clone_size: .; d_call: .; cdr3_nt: TGTGCCAGCAGTCCCGAGGTGCACACTGAAGCTTTCTTT; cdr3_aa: CASSPEVHTEAFF
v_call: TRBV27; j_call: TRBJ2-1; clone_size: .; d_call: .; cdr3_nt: TGTGCCAGCAGTATCGAGTTCCCGAGCTCCTACAATGAGCAGTTCTTC; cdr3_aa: CASSIEFPSSYNEQFF
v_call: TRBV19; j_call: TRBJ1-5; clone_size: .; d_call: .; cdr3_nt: TGTGCCAGTTCCCCCAGGGGTTTTACTCAGCCCCAGCATTTT; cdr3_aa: CASSPRGFTQPQHF
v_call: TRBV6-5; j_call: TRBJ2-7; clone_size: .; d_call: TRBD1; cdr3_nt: TGTGCCAGCAGTTGGACAGGCGACTACGAGCAGTACTTC; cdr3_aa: CASSWTGDYEQYF
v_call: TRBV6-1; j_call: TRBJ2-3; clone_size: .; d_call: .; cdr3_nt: TGTGCCAGCCTTTACAGTGGGCTTAGCACAGATACGCAGTATTTT; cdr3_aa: CASLYSGLSTDTQYF